This T cell receptor (beta chain) came from a study of blood T cell repertoires in COVID-19. Overall study: COVID-19 samples, acute and convalescent, were from the United States, Italy and Spain.

Authors' processing steps: Using reference gene primer amplification, nucleated cell counts were estimated. Repertoires were generated with immunoSEQ multiplex PCR, while TCRdb's copy carries only in-frame clones and drops some. V and J calls and clone size are given by that table; D and trimming were obtained from the DNA. Seen here are more than 95,000 clones, 65% to 90% observed once, and the top ten hold 27%. Germline CDR1 and CDR2: LNHDA and SQIVND (reference sequence). This CDR3 contains 16 residues. The J segment lost 6 bases and the V segment lost 3 bases, leaving 11 bases of the junction unmatched.

The chain joins TRBV19 to TRBJ1-2, with 9 bases identical to TRBD1. The sequencing sample was made of peripheral blood. This TCR derives from a woman of 80 years or more with acute or convalescent COVID-19. CDR3 sequence reads: CASSMFFRDRENGYTF. Here the CDR3 DNA reads TGTGCCAGTAGTATGTTCTTCCGGGACAGGGAGAATGGCTACACCTTC.